Listed here are 31 T cell receptor beta chains from one sample, sequenced in a study of Tregs in tolerant kidney transplant recipients. TCRdb's copy holds only in-frame clones and misses some; the assay was immunoSEQ multiplex PCR. The sample yields approximately 30,000 clones, of which the top ten take up about 15%. The specimen comprised CD8+ T cells from blood, sampled before the transplant. These receptors were obtained from a human donor who received a combined kidney and bone marrow transplant.

Of note for this clone: From the germline J gene comes the end of the CDR3, since the read stops 3 residues before it. The rearrangement uses TRBV27 and TRBJ2-7; tentative D call: TRBD1 (6 bases). Trimming removed 8 bases at V and 3 bases at J, with 20 bases between. The CDR3 is 15 residues long. In germline, CDR1 is MNHEY, CDR2 SMNVEV (reference sequence). The CDR3 loop reads CASGGPVGINYEQYF. CDR3 DNA (partial): TGTGCCAGCGGGGGCCCGGTTGGGATTAACTACGAG.

Remarks on this clone: A junction end diverges from the germline sequence, so it may reflect a read error. The read gets to within 3 residues of the CDR3 end, and the germline J gene fills in the rest. This chain connects TRBV4-2 to TRBJ1-4; D is uncertain. CDR3 length equals 13 residues. CDR1 and CDR2 (germline): LGHNA, YNFKEQ. This CDR3 reads CASSQRTGEKLFF. CDR3 bases read: TGCGCCAGCAGCCAGCGGACTGGTGAAAAA.

Concerning this clone: The observed sequence ends 3 residues before the CDR3 terminus, with the missing tail filled in from the germline J gene. The genes are TRBV9 and TRBJ2-1, with 11 bases matching TRBD2. V shed 3 bases, J shed 7 bases, and the junction held 3 bases outside the gene matches. This CDR3 is built from 14 residues. The V gene's germline CDR1 is SGDLS and CDR2 YYNGEE. The CDR3 DNA, read in part, is TGTGCCAGCAGCGGCGGGACTAGCGGAAATGAG. Translating it yields CASSGGTSGNE. The whole CDR3 region reads CASSGGTSGNEQFF.

Regarding this clone: Coverage ceases 3 residues before the CDR3 finishes, and the germline J gene fills in the end. This chain joins TRBV18 and TRBJ2-1; 7 positions match TRBD2. Germline CDR1 is KGHSH and CDR2 is LQKENI. The CDR3 consists of 16 residues. Trimming removed 3 bases from V and 7 bases from J; junction bases left unmatched: 12. CDR3 loop: CASSPQVRELRNEQFF. The CDR3 bases that were read are TGTGCCAGCTCACCTCAGGTGCGGGAGCTGAGAAATGAG.

To note about this clone: Read data end 3 residues before the CDR3 end; the end is taken from the germline J gene. The V and J genes are TRBV12-3 or TRBV12-4 and TRBJ1-5; 9 bases are a match to TRBD1. V gave up 5 bases and J gave up 7 bases; unmatched junction bases: 9. The CDR3 runs to 15 residues. The CDR3 spells CASSGRDRVRQPQHF. The sequenced CDR3 bases are TGTGCCAGCAGTGGCCGGGACAGGGTTCGCCAGCCC.

Comments on this clone: With the read ending 3 residues before the CDR3 end, the germline J gene is used to fill in that end. The rearrangement joins TRBV7-3 to TRBJ2-7; 9 bases are a match to TRBD2. V dropped 2 bases and J dropped 5; count of bases not matched to a gene: 4. Germline V gene sequence: CDR1 SGHTA, CDR2 FQGTGA. The CDR3 length is 14 residues. This CDR3 is CASSLAGGGDEQYF. The covered CDR3 bases are TGTGCCAGCAGCTTAGCGGGAGGGGGCGACGAG.

Concerning this clone itself: The read ends 3 residues shy of where the CDR3 ends; the end is completed using the germline J gene. This sequence joins TRBV29-1 and TRBJ2-7, with 8 bases aligning to TRBD1. V trimming: 6 bases; J trimming: 1 base; junction bases outside the gene matches: 8. The CDR3 runs 14 residues. Looked up from germline, CDR1 is SQVTM and CDR2 is ANQGSEA. Here the CDR3 reads CSVLGTGQSYEQYF. CDR3 bases read: TGCAGCGTCCTCGGGACAGGCCAATCCTACGAG.

About this clone itself: The missing CDR3 end, 3 residues past where the read stops, is filled in from the germline J gene. This chain uses TRBV20-1 with TRBJ2-5; tentatively, D is TRBD2 (5 bases). This CDR3 has 15 amino acids. The germline V and J ends were trimmed by 2 bases and 5 bases, with 18 bases remaining between them. Germline V lookup: CDR1 DFQATT, CDR2 SNEGSKA (reference sequence). The part of the CDR3 DNA that was read is TGCAGTGCTAGAAACCCCCCGACTATGCTGGAGACC. Translating gives CSARNPPTMLET. The entire CDR3 protein is CSARNPPTMLETQYF.

On this clone: The read falls 3 residues short of the CDR3 end, and the missing part is taken from the germline J gene. This chain joins TRBV4-2 and TRBJ2-3, with 9 positions matching TRBD1. CDR1 is LGHNA and CDR2 is YNFKEQ in the germline V gene. V was pared by 4 bases and J by 2 bases, with 22 bases of the junction left unmatched. The CDR3 is 21 residues long. The CDR3 loop is CASSPPLSLPKDRGFTDTQYF. The CDR3 DNA, read in part, is TGTGCCAGCAGCCCCCCTCTTAGCCTCCCAAAAGACAGGGGGTTCACAGATACG.

On this clone itself: The read halts 3 residues ahead of the CDR3 end, with the missing end drawn from the germline J gene. The rearrangement links TRBV7-6 to TRBJ2-7; D gene ambiguous. CDR1 is SGHVS, CDR2 FNYEAQ, per germline. This CDR3 has 13 residues. The germline V and J ends were trimmed by 0 bases and 2 bases, with 5 bases remaining between them. CDR3 sequence reads: CASSLASPYEQYF. CDR3 DNA (partial): TGTGCCAGCAGCTTAGCCTCCCCCTACGAG.

About this clone itself: The sequenced fragment ends 3 residues before the CDR3 boundary, so the rest is inferred from the germline J gene. The gene calls are TRBV14 and TRBJ1-1; 9 nucleotides align to TRBD1. This CDR3 has 13 amino acids. In germline, CDR1 is SGHDN, CDR2 FVKESK. Trimming at V came to 5 bases and at J to 6 bases, leaving 4 bases not matched to a gene. Incomplete CDR3 DNA: TGTGCCAGCAGCTCACAGGGGGCTCCTGAA. This encodes CASSSQGAPE. From start to end, the CDR3 is CASSSQGAPEAFF.

Regarding this clone: The CDR3 end lies 3 residues beyond the end of the read and is filled in from the germline J gene. The genes are TRBV7-8 and TRBJ2-1, with a tentative D call TRBD2 (5 bases). The V end lost 8 bases, the J end lost 7 bases, and 15 bases lay between the germline ends. Germline V gene lookup returns CDR1 SGHVS and CDR2 FQNEAQ. The CDR3 spans 13 residues. The CDR3 region is CASHDGGGNEQFF. The part of the CDR3 DNA that was read is TGTGCCAGCCACGATGGTGGCGGGAATGAG.

For this clone: The CDR3 goes on 3 residues after the read ends, and that part is filled in from the germline J gene. The chain employs TRBV7-8 and TRBJ1-2; TRBD1 is a possible D gene (5 bases). This CDR3 comprises 18 residues. CDR1 and CDR2 from the germline V gene are SGHVS and FQNEAQ. V lost 0 bases and J lost 2, with 19 bases in between. CDR3 bases read: TGTGCCAGCAGCTTAGCGATAATCCTAACTGGGGGGAACTATGGC. Its translation is CASSLAIILTGGNYG. In full, the CDR3 is CASSLAIILTGGNYGYTF.

On this clone: The read falls 3 residues short of the CDR3 end, and the missing part is taken from the germline J gene. The J gene is TRBJ2-7, the V gene TRBV4-1; maybe TRBD1 (5 bases). The CDR3 loop spans 16 amino acids. Germline lookup yields CDR1 MGHRA and CDR2 YSYEKL. V was shortened by 0 bases and J by 4 bases, with 16 bases between the two germline ends. The CDR3 reads CASSQEGRLGWYEQYF. CDR3 DNA, as far as it was read: TGCGCCAGCAGCCAAGAGGGGCGGTTGGGCTGGTACGAG.

With respect to this clone: The read ends 3 residues before the CDR3 terminus; that terminus is restored from the germline J gene. V gene TRBV19 combines with J gene TRBJ1-2; no definite D call. The CDR3 consists of 13 residues. The germline V gene has CDR1 LNHDA and CDR2 SQIVND (reference sequence). The sequenced part of the CDR3 DNA is TGTGCCAGTAGTATGATCCAAAAAGCCGGC. This gives the protein CASSMIQKAG. The full CDR3 sequence reads CASSMIQKAGYTF.

With respect to this clone: The read finishes 3 residues shy of the CDR3 end, and the germline J gene is used to complete it. The gene calls are TRBV2 and TRBJ1-2; D may be TRBD1 (6 bases). Germline V gene lookup returns CDR1 SNHLY and CDR2 FYNNEI. This CDR3 contains 14 residues. The ends were cut back, 8 bases at V and 1 base at J, with 14 bases in the middle. The CDR3 region is CASARDTLNYGYTF. The CDR3 DNA, read in part, is TGTGCCAGCGCCCGGGACACCCTTAACTATGGC.

About this clone itself: With the read ending 3 residues before the CDR3 end, the germline J gene is used to fill in that end. V is TRBV5-1 and J is TRBJ2-7, with TRBD1 matching 7 bases. With V trimmed by 2 bases and J by 5 bases, 7 bases remained unmatched. The CDR3 runs 14 residues. Germline V lookup: CDR1 SGHRS, CDR2 YFSETQ. The CDR3 reads CASSFDREMNEQYF. Incomplete CDR3 DNA: TGCGCCAGCAGCTTCGACAGGGAAATGAACGAG.

For this clone: The read finishes 3 residues shy of the CDR3 end, and the germline J gene is used to complete it. The chain links TRBV6-2 or TRBV6-3 to TRBJ2-5; 12 bases are a match to TRBD1. There are 17 residues in the CDR3. V lost 4 bases to trimming and J lost 5 bases; unmatched junction nucleotides: 11. The germline CDR1 and CDR2 sequences are MNHEY and SVGEGT. The CDR3 DNA, read in part, is TGTGCCAGCAGTTTGGAGGGACAGGGGGCCGGGTGGGAGACC. Its translation: CASSLEGQGAGWET. The whole CDR3 protein reads CASSLEGQGAGWETQYF.

As to this clone: The CDR3 end is not reached by the read, which stops 3 residues before it; the germline J gene fills it in. The rearrangement joins TRBV20-1 to TRBJ2-5; 9 nucleotides match TRBD2. CDR1 DFQATT and CDR2 SNEGSKA come from the germline V gene (reference sequence). CDR3 length: 13 amino acids. V lost 8 bases and J lost 5; bases outside the gene matches: 9. CDR3 DNA, as far as it was read: TGCAGTCTTAGCGGGAGATTTGTGGAGACC. Translating gives CSLSGRFVET. The CDR3 in full is CSLSGRFVETQYF.

A note on this clone: The CDR3 goes on 3 residues after the read ends, and that part is filled in from the germline J gene. The chain combines TRBV6-2 or TRBV6-3 with TRBJ2-7; D is unresolved. The CDR3 is 11 amino acids. The V and J ends lost 4 bases and 4 bases respectively, with 5 bases between them. Germline values: CDR1 MNHEY, CDR2 SVGEGT. This CDR3 reads CASSFSYEQYF. Partial CDR3 DNA: TGTGCCAGCAGTTTTAGTTACGAG.

With respect to this clone: The read falls 3 residues short of the CDR3 end, and the missing part is taken from the germline J gene. This chain links TRBV19 with TRBJ2-4; D may be TRBD2 (6 bases). Trimming removed 5 bases from V and 4 bases from J, with 9 bases in between. Germline assignment: CDR1 LNHDA and CDR2 SQIVND (reference sequence). This CDR3 is built from 13 residues. CDR3 DNA (partial): TGTGCCAGTAGTTGGAGGGGTAAAAACATT. It yields the protein CASSWRGKNI. The CDR3, in full, reads CASSWRGKNIQYF. Full variable domain (remainder filled in from reference TRBV19 and TRBJ2-4): DGGITQSPKYLFRKEGQNVTLSCEQNLNHDAMYWYRQDPGQGLRLIYYSQIVNDFQKGDIAEGYSVSREKKESFPLTVTSAQKNPTAFYLCASSWRGKNIQYFGAGTRLSVL.

Regarding this clone: The read terminates 3 residues ahead of where the CDR3 ends, so the germline J gene completes it. The rearrangement joins TRBV6-2 or TRBV6-3 to TRBJ1-1; 9 nucleotides match TRBD1. CDR3 length: 16 amino acids. CDR1 and CDR2 from the germline V gene are MNHEY and SVGEGT. Trimming cost V 4 bases and J 0 bases; bases outside gene matches: 6. The part of the CDR3 DNA that was read is TGTGCCAGCAGTTCGCTCCGGGACAGGGTGAACACTGAA. It codes for CASSSLRDRVNTE. The CDR3 reads in full as CASSSLRDRVNTEAFF.

With regard to this clone: The DNA ends 3 residues before the CDR3 does, and the rest of the CDR3 is filled in from the germline J gene. This chain uses TRBV20-1 with TRBJ2-7; D unclear. The germline V and J ends were trimmed by 0 bases and 0 bases, with 12 bases remaining between them. The CDR3 loop spans 15 amino acids. Germline CDR1 is DFQATT and CDR2 is SNEGSKA (reference sequence). The CDR3 here is CSARDLSESSYEQYF. The CDR3 bases that were read are TGCAGTGCTAGAGATTTAAGCGAGAGCTCCTACGAG.

To note about this clone: From the germline J gene comes the end of the CDR3, since the read stops 3 residues before it. The genes are TRBV5-6 and TRBJ1-2; 7 nucleotides agree with TRBD1. Germline V gene sequence: CDR1 SGHDT, CDR2 YYEEEE. This CDR3 contains 14 residues. With V trimmed by 5 bases and J by 4 bases, 8 bases remained unmatched. Incomplete CDR3 DNA: TGTGCCAGCAGTCCGGTAGGGGGCGGCTATGGC. The encoded protein is CASSPVGGGYG. The whole CDR3 sequence is CASSPVGGGYGYTF.

A note on this clone: From the germline J gene comes the end of the CDR3, since the read stops 3 residues before it. The chain uses TRBV7-8 and TRBJ2-1, with 12 bases identical to TRBD2. The germline gives CDR1 SGHVS, CDR2 FQNEAQ. The J segment lost 5 bases and the V segment lost 1 base, leaving 6 bases of the junction unmatched. The CDR3 has 17 residues. CDR3: CASSLGLAGGPHNEQFF. The sequenced CDR3 bases are TGTGCCAGCAGCTTAGGTCTAGCGGGAGGGCCCCACAATGAG.

A remark on this clone: The read ends 3 residues early relative to the CDR3; the germline J gene fills the gap. The rearrangement links TRBV29-1 to TRBJ1-4; perhaps TRBD1 as D (5 bases). V lost 4 bases and J 3 bases, leaving 9 bases between the germline ends. From germline, CDR1 is SQVTM and CDR2 ANQGSEA. The CDR3 has 13 residues. CDR3 DNA (partial): TGCAGCGTTGGACAGAACTCTAATGAAAAA. Translating it yields CSVGQNSNEK. The CDR3 in its entirety is CSVGQNSNEKLFF.

A word on this clone: The CDR3 goes on 3 residues after the read ends, and that part is filled in from the germline J gene. The chain has TRBV7-6 and TRBJ1-4; D is possibly TRBD1 (6 bases). This CDR3 is 15 amino acids long. Trimming shortened V by 3 bases and J by 3 bases, and 11 bases separated the two germline ends. Germline CDR1 is SGHVS and CDR2 is FNYEAQ. Partial CDR3 DNA: TGTGCCAGCAGCTTCTTTGGGGGCCCTAATGAAAAA. Encoded protein: CASSFFGGPNEK. In full, the CDR3 reads CASSFFGGPNEKLFF.

Of note for this clone: From the germline J gene comes the end of the CDR3, since the read stops 3 residues before it. The chain has TRBV19 and TRBJ1-1; 11 bases fit TRBD1. The CDR3 is 14 residues long. The junction had 4 bases not matched to a gene; V was cut back by 5 bases and J by 5 bases. From germline, CDR1 is LNHDA and CDR2 SQIVND (reference sequence). CDR3 residues: CASSFGTGGTEAFF. The sequenced part of the CDR3 DNA is TGTGCCAGTAGTTTTGGGACAGGGGGGACTGAA.

Comments on this clone: From the germline J gene comes the end of the CDR3, since the read stops 3 residues before it. The chain carries TRBV5-1 and TRBJ2-7; a weak D match, TRBD1 (6 bases). CDR1 is SGHRS, CDR2 YFSETQ, per germline. The length of the CDR3 is 15 residues. V lost 0 bases and J 5 bases, leaving 15 bases between the germline ends. The DNA read from the CDR3 is TGCGCCAGCAGCTTGGCCCTACAGGGTAGGCACGAG. Residues: CASSLALQGRHE. The full CDR3 protein is CASSLALQGRHEQYF.

About this clone: The CDR3 end falls 3 residues outside the read, so it is completed with the germline J gene. The chain combines TRBV5-1 with TRBJ2-3; D gene ambiguous. CDR1 is SGHRS, CDR2 YFSETQ, per germline. V gave up 0 bases and J gave up 0 bases, with 8 bases separating them. The CDR3 extends over 15 amino acids. CDR3 bases read: TGCGCCAGCAGCTTGGACGGTTCTAGCACAGATACG. This translates into CASSLDGSSTDT. The full CDR3 protein is CASSLDGSSTDTQYF. The full variable domain, its missing parts supplied by reference TRBV5-1 and TRBJ2-3, is KAGVTQTPRYLIKTRGQQVTLSCSPISGHRSVSWYQQTPGQGLQFLFEYFSETQRNKGNFPGRFSGRQFSNSRSEMNVSTLELGDSALYLCASSLDGSSTDTQYFGPGTRLTVL.

A remark on this clone: The read comes to an end 3 residues before the CDR3 does, leaving the germline J gene to fill in the end. The V and J genes are TRBV7-3 and TRBJ1-1; D is ambiguous. The V and J ends lost 5 bases and 3 bases respectively, with 13 bases between them. In germline, CDR1 is SGHTA, CDR2 FQGTGA. This CDR3 has 14 amino acids. The CDR3 bases that were read are TGTGCCAGCAGCCCGACCGGGTCTTACACTGAA. Amino acids: CASSPTGSYTE. The entire CDR3 protein is CASSPTGSYTEAFF.